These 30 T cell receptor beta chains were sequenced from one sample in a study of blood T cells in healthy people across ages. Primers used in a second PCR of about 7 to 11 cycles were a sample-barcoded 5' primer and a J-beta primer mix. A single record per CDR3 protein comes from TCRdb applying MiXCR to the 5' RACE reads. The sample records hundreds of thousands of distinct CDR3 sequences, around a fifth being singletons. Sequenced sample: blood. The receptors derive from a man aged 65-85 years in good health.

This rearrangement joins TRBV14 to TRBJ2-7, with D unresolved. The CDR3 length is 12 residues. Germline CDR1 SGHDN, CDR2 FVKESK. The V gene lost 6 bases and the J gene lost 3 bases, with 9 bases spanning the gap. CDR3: CASSKLSYEQYF. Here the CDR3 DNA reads TGTGCCAGCAGTAAATTAAGCTACGAGCAGTACTTC.

The CDR3 sequence is CASSYSGSWVNEQFF. DNA of the CDR3: TGTGCCAGCAGTTACTCAGGGTCATGGGTCAATGAGCAGTTCTTC. This chain uses TRBV6-5 with TRBJ2-1; no clear D gene. The V end was cut by 0 bases, the J end by 6 bases, with 12 bases between. The CDR3 runs 15 residues. The germline V gene encodes CDR1 MNHEY and CDR2 SVGAGI.

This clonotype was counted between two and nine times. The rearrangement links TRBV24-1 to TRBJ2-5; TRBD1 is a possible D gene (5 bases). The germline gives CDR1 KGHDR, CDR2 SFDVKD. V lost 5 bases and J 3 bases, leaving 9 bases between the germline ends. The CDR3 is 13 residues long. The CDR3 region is CATSGTHKETQYF. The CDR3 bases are TGTGCCACCAGTGGGACACATAAAGAGACCCAGTACTTC.

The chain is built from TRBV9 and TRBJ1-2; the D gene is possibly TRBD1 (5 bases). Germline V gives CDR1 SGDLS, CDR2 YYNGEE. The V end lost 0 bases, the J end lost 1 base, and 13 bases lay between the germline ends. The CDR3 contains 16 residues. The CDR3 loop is CASSVVGRAGNYGYTF. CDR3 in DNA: TGTGCCAGCAGCGTAGTCGGCAGGGCGGGTAACTATGGCTACACCTTC.

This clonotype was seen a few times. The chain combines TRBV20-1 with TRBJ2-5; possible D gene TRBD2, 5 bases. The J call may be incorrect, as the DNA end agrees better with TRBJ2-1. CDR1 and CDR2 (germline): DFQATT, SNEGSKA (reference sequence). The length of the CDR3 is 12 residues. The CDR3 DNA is TGCAGTGCTAGGGGGAGCACGGAAGAGCAGTTCTTC. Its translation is CSARGSTEEQFF.

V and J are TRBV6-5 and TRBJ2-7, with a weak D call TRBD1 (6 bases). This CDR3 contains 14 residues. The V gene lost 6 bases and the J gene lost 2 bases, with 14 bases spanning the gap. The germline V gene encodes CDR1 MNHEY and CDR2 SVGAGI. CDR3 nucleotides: TGTGCCAGCAGCCTTACTACAGGGACCTACGAGCAGTACTTC. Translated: CASSLTTGTYEQYF.

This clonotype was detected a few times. The CDR3 coding sequence is TGTGCCAGCAGCATCGGGACTAGTTCGGATGAGCAGTTCTTC. This gives the protein CASSIGTSSDEQFF. The rearrangement uses TRBV7-7 and TRBJ2-5; TRBD2 matches at 8 bases. The J call may be wrong; the DNA end is better matched by TRBJ2-1. The V gene's germline CDR1 is SSHAT and CDR2 FNYEAQ (reference sequence). The CDR3 spans 14 residues.

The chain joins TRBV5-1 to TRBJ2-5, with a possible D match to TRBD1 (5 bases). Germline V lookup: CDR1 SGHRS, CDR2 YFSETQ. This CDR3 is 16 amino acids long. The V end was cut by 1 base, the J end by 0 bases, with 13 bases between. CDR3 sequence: CASSLSPTEYQETQYF. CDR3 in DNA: TGCGCCAGCAGCTTGTCCCCGACAGAGTACCAAGAGACCCAGTACTTC.

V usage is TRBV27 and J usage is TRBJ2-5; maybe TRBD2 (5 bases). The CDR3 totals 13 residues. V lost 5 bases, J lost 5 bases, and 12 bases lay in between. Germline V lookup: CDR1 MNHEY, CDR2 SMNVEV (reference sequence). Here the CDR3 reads CASSPAARETQYF. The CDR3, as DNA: TGTGCCAGCAGTCCAGCGGCCCGGGAGACCCAGTACTTC.

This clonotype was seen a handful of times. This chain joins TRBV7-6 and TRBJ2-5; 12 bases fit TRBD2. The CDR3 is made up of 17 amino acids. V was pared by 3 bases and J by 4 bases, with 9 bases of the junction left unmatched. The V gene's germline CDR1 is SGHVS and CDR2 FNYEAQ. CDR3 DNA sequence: TGTGCCAGCAGCTTGTCCCACACTAGCGGGGGGCGAGAGACCCAGTACTTC. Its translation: CASSLSHTSGGRETQYF.

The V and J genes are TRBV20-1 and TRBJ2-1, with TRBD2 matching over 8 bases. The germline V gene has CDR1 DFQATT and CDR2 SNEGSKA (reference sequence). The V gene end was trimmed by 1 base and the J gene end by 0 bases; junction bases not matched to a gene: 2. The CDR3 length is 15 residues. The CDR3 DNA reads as TGCAGTGCTAGAGGTGGGACTAGCTCCTACAATGAGCAGTTCTTC. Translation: CSARGGTSSYNEQFF.

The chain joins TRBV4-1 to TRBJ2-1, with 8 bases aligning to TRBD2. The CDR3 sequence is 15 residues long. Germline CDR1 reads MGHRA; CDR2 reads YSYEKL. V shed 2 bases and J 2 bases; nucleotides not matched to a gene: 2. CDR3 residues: CASSQSGSPYNEQFF. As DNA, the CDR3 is TGCGCCAGCAGCCAAAGCGGGAGCCCCTACAATGAGCAGTTCTTC.

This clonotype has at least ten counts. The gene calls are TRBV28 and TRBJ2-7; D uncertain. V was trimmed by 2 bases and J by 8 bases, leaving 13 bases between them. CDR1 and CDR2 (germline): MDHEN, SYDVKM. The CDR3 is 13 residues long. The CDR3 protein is CASSLSIGAQQYF. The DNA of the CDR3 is TGTGCCAGCAGTTTAAGTATCGGCGCGCAGCAGTACTTC.

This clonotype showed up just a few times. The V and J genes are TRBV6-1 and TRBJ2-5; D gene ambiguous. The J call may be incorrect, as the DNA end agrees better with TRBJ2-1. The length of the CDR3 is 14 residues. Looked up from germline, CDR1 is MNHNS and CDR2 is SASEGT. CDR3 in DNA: TGTGCCAGCAGTGAATTTTGGTCCGTTGGTGAGCAGTTCTTC. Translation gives CASSEFWSVGEQFF.

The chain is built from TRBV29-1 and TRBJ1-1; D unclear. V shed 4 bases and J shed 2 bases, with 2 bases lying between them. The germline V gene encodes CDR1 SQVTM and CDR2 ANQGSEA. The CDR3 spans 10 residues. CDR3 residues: CSVGNTEAFF. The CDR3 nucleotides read TGCAGCGTTGGTAACACTGAAGCTTTCTTT. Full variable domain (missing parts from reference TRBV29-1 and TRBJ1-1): SAVISQKPSRDICQRGTSLTIQCQVDSQVTMMFWYRQQPGQSLTLIATANQGSEATYESGFVIDKFPISRPNLTFSTLTVSNMSPEDSSIYLCSVGNTEAFFGQGTRLTVV.

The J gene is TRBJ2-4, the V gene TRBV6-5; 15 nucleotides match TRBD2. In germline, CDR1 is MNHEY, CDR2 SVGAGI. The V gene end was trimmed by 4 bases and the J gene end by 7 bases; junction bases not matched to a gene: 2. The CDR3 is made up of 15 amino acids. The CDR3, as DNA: TGTGCCAGCAGTTGGACTAGCGGGAGGGGGAACATTCAGTACTTC. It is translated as CASSWTSGRGNIQYF.

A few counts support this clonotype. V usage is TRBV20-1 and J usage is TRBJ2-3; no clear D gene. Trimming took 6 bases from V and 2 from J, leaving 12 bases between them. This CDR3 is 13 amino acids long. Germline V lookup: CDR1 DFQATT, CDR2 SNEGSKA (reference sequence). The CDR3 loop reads CSATMTATDTQYF. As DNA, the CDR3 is TGCAGTGCCACCATGACGGCCACAGATACGCAGTATTTT.

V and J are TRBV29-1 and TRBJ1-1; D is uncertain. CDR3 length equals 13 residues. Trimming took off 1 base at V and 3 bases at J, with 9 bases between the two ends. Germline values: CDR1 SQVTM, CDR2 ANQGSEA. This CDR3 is CSVEVVRDTEAFF. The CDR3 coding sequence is TGCAGCGTTGAAGTAGTAAGAGACACTGAAGCTTTCTTT.

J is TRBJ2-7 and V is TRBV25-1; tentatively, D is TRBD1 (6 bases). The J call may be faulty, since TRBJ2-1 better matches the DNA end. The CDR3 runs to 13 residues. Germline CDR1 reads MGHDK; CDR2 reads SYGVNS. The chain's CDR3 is CASTQTGNYEQFF. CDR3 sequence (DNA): TGTGCCAGCACCCAAACAGGGAACTACGAGCAGTTCTTC.

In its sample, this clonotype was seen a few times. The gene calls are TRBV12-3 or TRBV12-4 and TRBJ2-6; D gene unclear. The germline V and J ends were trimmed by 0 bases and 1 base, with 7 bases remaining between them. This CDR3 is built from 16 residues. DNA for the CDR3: TGTGCCAGCAGTTTAGCGCTGGGGTCTGGGGCCAACGTCCTGACTTTC. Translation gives CASSLALGSGANVLTF.

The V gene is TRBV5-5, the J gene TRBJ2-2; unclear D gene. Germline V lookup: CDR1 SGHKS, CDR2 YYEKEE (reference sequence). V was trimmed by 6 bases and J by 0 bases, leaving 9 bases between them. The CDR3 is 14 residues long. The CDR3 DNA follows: TGTGCCAGCACCCATGGGGCGAACACCGGGGAGCTGTTTTTT. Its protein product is CASTHGANTGELFF.

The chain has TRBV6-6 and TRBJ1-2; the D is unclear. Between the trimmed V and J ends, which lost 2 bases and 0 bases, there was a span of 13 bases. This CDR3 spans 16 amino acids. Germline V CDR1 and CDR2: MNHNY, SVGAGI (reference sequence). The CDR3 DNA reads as TGTGCCAGCAGTTACATGAGAGGTCTGGCTAACTATGGCTACACCTTC. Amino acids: CASSYMRGLANYGYTF.

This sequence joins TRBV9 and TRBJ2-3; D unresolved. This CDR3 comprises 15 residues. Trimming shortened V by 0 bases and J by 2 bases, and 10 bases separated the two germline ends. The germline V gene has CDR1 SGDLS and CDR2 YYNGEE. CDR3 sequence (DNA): TGTGCCAGCAGCGTAGAAGGTCAGACCACAGATACGCAGTATTTT. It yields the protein CASSVEGQTTDTQYF. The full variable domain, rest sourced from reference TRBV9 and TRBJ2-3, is DSGVTQTPKHLITATGQRVTLRCSPRSGDLSVYWYQQSLDQGLQFLIQYYNGEERAKGNILERFSAQQFPDLHSELNLSSLELGDSALYFCASSVEGQTTDTQYFGPGTRLTVL.

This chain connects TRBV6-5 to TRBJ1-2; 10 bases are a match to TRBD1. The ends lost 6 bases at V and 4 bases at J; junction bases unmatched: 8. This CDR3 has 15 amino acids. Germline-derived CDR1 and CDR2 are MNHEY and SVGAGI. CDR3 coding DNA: TGTGCCAGCAGCCGGGGCGACAGGGGGCCCTATGGCTACACCTTC. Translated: CASSRGDRGPYGYTF.

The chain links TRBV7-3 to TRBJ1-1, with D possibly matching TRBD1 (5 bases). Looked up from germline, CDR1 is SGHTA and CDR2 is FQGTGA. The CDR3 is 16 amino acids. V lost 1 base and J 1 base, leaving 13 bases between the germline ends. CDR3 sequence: CASSLNPGRTNTEAFF. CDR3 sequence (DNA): TGTGCCAGCAGCTTAAATCCGGGGCGAACGAACACTGAAGCTTTCTTT.

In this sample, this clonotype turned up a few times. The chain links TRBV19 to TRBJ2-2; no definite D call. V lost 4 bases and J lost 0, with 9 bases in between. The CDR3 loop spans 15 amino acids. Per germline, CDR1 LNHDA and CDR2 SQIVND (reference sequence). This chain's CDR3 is CASSTSESNTGELFF. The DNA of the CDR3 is TGTGCCAGTAGTACCAGCGAATCGAACACCGGGGAGCTGTTTTTT.

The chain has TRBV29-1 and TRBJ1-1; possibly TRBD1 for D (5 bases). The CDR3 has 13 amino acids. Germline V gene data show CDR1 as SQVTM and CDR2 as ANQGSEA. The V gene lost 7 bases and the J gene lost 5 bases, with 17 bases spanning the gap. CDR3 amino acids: CSASGGGRTEAFF. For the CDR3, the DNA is TGCAGCGCTTCCGGGGGGGGTAGGACTGAAGCTTTCTTT.

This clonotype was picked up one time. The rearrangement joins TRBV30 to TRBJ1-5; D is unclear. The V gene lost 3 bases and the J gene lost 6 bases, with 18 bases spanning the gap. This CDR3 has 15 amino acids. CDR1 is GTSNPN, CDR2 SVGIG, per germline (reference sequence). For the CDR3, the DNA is TGTGCCTGGAGCTCAGACCCTTTGGCCGGTCAGCCCCAGCATTTT. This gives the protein CAWSSDPLAGQPQHF. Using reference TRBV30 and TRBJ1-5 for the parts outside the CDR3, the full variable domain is SQTIHQWPATLVQPVGSPLSLECTVEGTSNPNLYWYRQAAGRGLQLLFYSVGIGQISSEVPQNLSASRPQDRQFILSSKKLLLSDSGFYLCAWSSDPLAGQPQHFGDGTRLSIL.

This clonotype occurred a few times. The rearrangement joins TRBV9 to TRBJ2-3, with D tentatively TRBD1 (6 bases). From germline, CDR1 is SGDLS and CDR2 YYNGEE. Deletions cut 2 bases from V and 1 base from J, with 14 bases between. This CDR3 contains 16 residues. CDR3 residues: CASSVERQVRTDTQYF. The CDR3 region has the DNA TGTGCCAGCAGCGTGGAAAGACAGGTCCGCACAGATACGCAGTATTTT.

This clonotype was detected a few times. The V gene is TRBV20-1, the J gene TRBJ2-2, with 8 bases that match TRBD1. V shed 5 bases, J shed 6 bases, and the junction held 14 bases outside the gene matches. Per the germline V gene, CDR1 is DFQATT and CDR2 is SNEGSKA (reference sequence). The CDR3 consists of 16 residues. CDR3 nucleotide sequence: TGCAGTGCTCCTTTCAGGGGGCCAAGGGTCTCCGGGGAGCTGTTTTTT. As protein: CSAPFRGPRVSGELFF.